Each of the 15 T cell receptor beta chains below was sequenced from the same sample in a study of T cells in Graves' hyperthyroidism and ophthalmopathy. Amplified TCR beta CDR3 regions came from RNA transcripts. First-round RT-PCR targeting the TCR CDR3 was performed with the HTBI primer set. One entry per CDR3 protein results from TCRdb running MiXCR on the multiplex PCR reads. Of about 270,000 distinct CDR3 sequences in the sample, 25% were seen once. Sequences were obtained from blood. These receptors all stem from a man aged 35 to 55 with Graves' hyperthyroidism that later progressed to Graves' ophthalmopathy.

This clonotype was counted at least ten times. This sequence joins TRBV10-2 and TRBJ1-1, with D perhaps TRBD1 (6 bases). With 8 bases removed from V and 1 base from J, the gap between germline ends came to 8 bases. Germline V CDR1 and CDR2: WSHSY, SAAADI. The CDR3 sequence is 12 residues long. CDR3 residues: CASLTGNTEAFF. The CDR3 DNA reads as TGCGCCAGCCTGACAGGGAACACTGAAGCTTTCTTT.

This clonotype showed up many times. The chain has TRBV19 and TRBJ2-2; TRBD2 might be the D (8 bases). The germline CDR1 and CDR2 sequences are LNHDA and SQIVND (reference sequence). V was shortened by 5 bases and J by 7 bases, with 23 bases between the two germline ends. This CDR3 comprises 17 residues. The CDR3 bases are TGTGCCAGTAGTGCCCGTCGGGAGGGGGCGCTTGTCGGGGAGCTGTTTTTT. Translating gives CASSARREGALVGELFF. Filled out from reference TRBV19 and TRBJ2-2, the complete variable domain reads DGGITQSPKYLFRKEGQNVTLSCEQNLNHDAMYWYRQDPGQGLRLIYYSQIVNDFQKGDIAEGYSVSREKKESFPLTVTSAQKNPTAFYLCASSARREGALVGELFFGEGSRLTVL.

The DNA for the CDR3 is TGTGCCAGCAGTTATATCATGGGACTAGCGGGAGAAACAGATACGCAGTATTTT. This gives the protein CASSYIMGLAGETDTQYF. This chain joins TRBV6-2 or TRBV6-3 and TRBJ2-3; 14 bases map to TRBD2. This CDR3 spans 18 amino acids. Germline CDR1 and CDR2: MNHEY and SVGEGT. The V and J ends lost 3 bases and 3 bases, in that order; junction bases with no gene match: 8.

This clonotype was seen ten or more times. The chain combines TRBV30 with TRBJ1-1; D unresolved. From germline, CDR1 is GTSNPN and CDR2 SVGIG (reference sequence). Trimming took 5 bases from V and 0 from J, leaving 7 bases between them. The CDR3 is 12 residues long. Here the CDR3 reads CAWGRLNTEAFF. The CDR3 DNA reads as TGTGCCTGGGGACGTCTGAACACTGAAGCTTTCTTT.

This clonotype was recorded at least ten times. The CDR3 DNA reads TGTGCCAGCAGGAGGGAGTCGACTGGGGCCAACGTCCTGACTTTC. Amino acid sequence: CASRRESTGANVLTF. The V call is TRBV6-1, the J call TRBJ2-6, with D possibly being TRBD2 (5 bases). The V gene lost 6 bases and the J gene lost 2 bases, with 11 bases spanning the gap. Looked up from germline, CDR1 is MNHNS and CDR2 is SASEGT. The CDR3 consists of 15 residues.

This clonotype was recorded only once. A junction end diverges from the germline sequence, so it may reflect a read error. This sequence joins TRBV14 and TRBJ2-7; D not resolved. The CDR3 is made up of 13 amino acids. Germline CDR1 and CDR2: SGHDN and FVKESK. The chain's CDR3 is CASSKDWLAEQYF. CDR3 in DNA: TGTGCCAGCAGCAAAGATTGGCTGGCAGAGCAGTACTTC.

This clonotype was observed many times. The chain has TRBV6-5 and TRBJ1-3; D is undetermined. Germline-derived CDR1 and CDR2 are MNHEY and SVGAGI. Trimming took 3 bases from V and 4 from J, leaving 13 bases between them. This CDR3 is 15 amino acids long. Here the CDR3 DNA reads TGTGCCAGCAGTTATAGTAAGGGTACGGGAAACACCATATATTTT. This gives the protein CASSYSKGTGNTIYF.

This clonotype was observed many times. The rearrangement joins TRBV29-1 to TRBJ2-7; 10 bases are shared with TRBD1. Germline lookup yields CDR1 SQVTM and CDR2 ANQGSEA. V shed 4 bases and J 7 bases; nucleotides not matched to a gene: 4. The CDR3 runs 12 residues. Written as DNA, the CDR3 is TGCAGCGTTGGGACAGGGGGTTCGGAGCAGTACTTC. Its protein product is CSVGTGGSEQYF.

This clonotype has more than one count but fewer than ten. The V gene is TRBV5-1, the J gene TRBJ2-2, with D hard to call. This CDR3 contains 14 residues. Germline V gene data show CDR1 as SGHRS and CDR2 as YFSETQ. Between the trimmed V and J ends, which lost 0 bases and 5 bases, there was a span of 8 bases. The CDR3 protein is CASSLATGTGELFF. CDR3 bases: TGCGCCAGCAGCTTGGCCACTGGGACCGGGGAGCTGTTTTTT.

At least ten counts were recorded for this clonotype. The rearrangement uses TRBV7-9 and TRBJ2-7; TRBD1 agrees at 8 bases. This CDR3 has 15 residues. Germline V gene data show CDR1 as SEHNR and CDR2 as FQNEAQ (reference sequence). With V trimmed by 5 bases and J by 8 bases, 14 bases remained unmatched. CDR3 coding DNA: TGTGCCAGCAGCCTACACGTAATGGACAGGGTTAAGCAGTACTTC. Amino acids: CASSLHVMDRVKQYF.

The chain links TRBV7-6 to TRBJ1-1; perhaps TRBD1 as D (6 bases). This CDR3 spans 13 amino acids. The V gene's germline CDR1 is SGHVS and CDR2 FNYEAQ. Trimming left V 5 bases short and J 6 bases short, with 13 bases between. CDR3 in DNA: TGTGCCAGCAGCAAGGACAGCGGCTCTGAAGCTTTCTTT. It encodes CASSKDSGSEAFF.

The rearrangement joins TRBV28 to TRBJ2-7; tentatively, D is TRBD1 (5 bases). Trimming stripped 6 bases from V and 5 bases from J, with 14 bases between. Per germline, CDR1 MDHEN and CDR2 SYDVKM. The length of the CDR3 is 13 residues. Written as DNA, the CDR3 is TGTGCCAGCAGGCGGACAAGAAGGAACGAGCAGTACTTC. It translates to CASRRTRRNEQYF.

This clonotype was counted ten times or more. This sequence joins TRBV7-9 and TRBJ1-1; maybe TRBD1 (5 bases). The germline V and J ends were trimmed by 7 bases and 3 bases, with 9 bases remaining between them. Germline CDR1 is SEHNR and CDR2 is FQNEAQ (reference sequence). The CDR3 covers 12 residues. For the CDR3, the DNA is TGTGCCAGCAACGGGGGGGACACTGAAGCTTTCTTT. Its translation is CASNGGDTEAFF.

This chain uses TRBV2 with TRBJ2-2; no clear D gene. CDR1 SNHLY and CDR2 FYNNEI come from the germline V gene. The length of the CDR3 is 14 residues. V lost 7 bases and J lost 6, with 15 bases in between. CDR3 residues: CASTVQRHAGELFF. In DNA, the CDR3 is TGTGCCAGCACCGTACAGAGACACGCCGGGGAGCTGTTTTTT. Full variable domain (remainder filled in from reference TRBV2 and TRBJ2-2): EPEVTQTPSHQVTQMGQEVILRCVPISNHLYFYWYRQILGQKVEFLVSFYNNEISEKSEIFDDQFSVERPDGSNFTLKIRSTKLEDSAMYFCASTVQRHAGELFFGEGSRLTVL.

This clonotype was observed a few times. This chain connects TRBV6-5 to TRBJ2-5, with D tentatively TRBD2 (6 bases). This CDR3 comprises 12 residues. With 8 bases removed from V and 0 bases from J, the gap between germline ends came to 7 bases. Germline CDR1 reads MNHEY; CDR2 reads SVGAGI. The CDR3 coding sequence is TGTGCCAGCCGGGGGTACCAAGAGACCCAGTACTTC. Translating it yields CASRGYQETQYF.